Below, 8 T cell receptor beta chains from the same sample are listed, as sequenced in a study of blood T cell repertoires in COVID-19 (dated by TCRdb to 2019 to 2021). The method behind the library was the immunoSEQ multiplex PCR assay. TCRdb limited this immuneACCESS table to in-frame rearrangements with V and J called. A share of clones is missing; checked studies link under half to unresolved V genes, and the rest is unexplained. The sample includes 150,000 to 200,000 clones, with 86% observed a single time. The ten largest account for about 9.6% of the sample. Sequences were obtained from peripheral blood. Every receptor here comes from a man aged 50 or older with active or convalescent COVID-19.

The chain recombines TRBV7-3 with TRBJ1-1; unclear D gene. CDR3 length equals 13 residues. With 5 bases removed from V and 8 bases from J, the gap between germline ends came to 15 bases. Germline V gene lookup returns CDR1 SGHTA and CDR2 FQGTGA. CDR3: CASSITTGSEAFF. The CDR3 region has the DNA TGTGCCAGCAGCATCACTACCGGGAGCGAAGCTTTCTTT.

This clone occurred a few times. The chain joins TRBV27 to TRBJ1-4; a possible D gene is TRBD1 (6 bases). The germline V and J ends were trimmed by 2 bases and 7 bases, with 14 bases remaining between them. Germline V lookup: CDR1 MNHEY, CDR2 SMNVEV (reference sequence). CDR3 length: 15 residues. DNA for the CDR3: TGTGCCAGCAGTTTAAGGGGGGGCAGCGGTGAAAAACTGTTTTTT. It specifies CASSLRGGSGEKLFF.

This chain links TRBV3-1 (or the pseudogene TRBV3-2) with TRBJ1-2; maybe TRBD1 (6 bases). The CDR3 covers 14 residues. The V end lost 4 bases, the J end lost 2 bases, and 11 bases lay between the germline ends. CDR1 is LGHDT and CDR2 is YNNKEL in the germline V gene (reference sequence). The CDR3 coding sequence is TGTGCCAGCAGCCGAGGACAGAGCAACTATGGCTACACCTTC. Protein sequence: CASSRGQSNYGYTF.

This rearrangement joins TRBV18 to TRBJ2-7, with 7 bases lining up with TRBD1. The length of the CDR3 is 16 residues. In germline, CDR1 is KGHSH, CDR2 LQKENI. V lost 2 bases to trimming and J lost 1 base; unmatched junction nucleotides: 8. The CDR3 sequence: CASSPYSGTESYEQYF. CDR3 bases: TGTGCCAGCTCACCATACTCCGGGACAGAGTCCTACGAGCAGTACTTC.

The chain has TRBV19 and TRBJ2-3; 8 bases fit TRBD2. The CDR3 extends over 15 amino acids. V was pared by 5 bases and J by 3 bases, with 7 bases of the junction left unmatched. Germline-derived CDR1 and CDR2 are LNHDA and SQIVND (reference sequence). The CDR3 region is CASSPAGVGTDTQYF. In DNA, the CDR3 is TGTGCCAGTAGTCCAGCGGGAGTCGGGACAGATACGCAGTATTTT.

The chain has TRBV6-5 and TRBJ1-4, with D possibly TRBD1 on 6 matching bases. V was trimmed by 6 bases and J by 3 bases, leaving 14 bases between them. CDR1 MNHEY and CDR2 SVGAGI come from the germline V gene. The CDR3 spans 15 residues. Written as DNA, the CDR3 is TGTGCCAGCAGCGAGCTGACAGGACCTAATGAAAAACTGTTTTTT. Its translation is CASSELTGPNEKLFF.

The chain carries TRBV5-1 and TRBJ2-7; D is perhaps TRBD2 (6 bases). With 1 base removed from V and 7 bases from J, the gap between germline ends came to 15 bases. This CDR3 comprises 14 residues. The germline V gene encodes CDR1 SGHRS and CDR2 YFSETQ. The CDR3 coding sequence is TGCGCCAGCAGCTTGAGCGTCTCCGCGGGGGAGCAGTACTTC. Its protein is CASSLSVSAGEQYF.

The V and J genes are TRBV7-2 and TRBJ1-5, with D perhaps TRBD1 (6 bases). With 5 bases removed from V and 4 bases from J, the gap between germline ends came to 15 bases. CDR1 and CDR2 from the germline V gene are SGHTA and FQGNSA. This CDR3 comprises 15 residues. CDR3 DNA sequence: TGTGCCAGCAGCGCTGAGACAGGAATTAATCAGCCCCAGCATTTT. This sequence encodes CASSAETGINQPQHF. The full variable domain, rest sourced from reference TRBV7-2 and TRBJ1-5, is GAGVSQSPSNKVTEKGKDVELRCDPISGHTALYWYRQSLGQGLEFLIYFQGNSAPDKSGLPSDRFSAERTGGSVSTLTIQRTQQEDSAVYLCASSAETGINQPQHFGDGTRLSIL.